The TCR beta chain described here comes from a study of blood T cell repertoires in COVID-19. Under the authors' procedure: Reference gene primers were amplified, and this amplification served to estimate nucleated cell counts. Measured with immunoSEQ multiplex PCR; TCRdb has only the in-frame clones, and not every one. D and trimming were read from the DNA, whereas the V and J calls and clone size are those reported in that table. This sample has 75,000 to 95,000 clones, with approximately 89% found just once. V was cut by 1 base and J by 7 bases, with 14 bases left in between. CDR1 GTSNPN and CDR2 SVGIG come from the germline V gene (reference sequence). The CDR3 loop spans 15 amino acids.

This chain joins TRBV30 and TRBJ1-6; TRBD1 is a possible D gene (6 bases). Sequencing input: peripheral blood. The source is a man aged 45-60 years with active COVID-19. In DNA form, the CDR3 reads TGTGCCTGGAGTGGCCACGGGGGGGCAAATTCACCCCTCCACTTT. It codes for CAWSGHGGANSPLHF. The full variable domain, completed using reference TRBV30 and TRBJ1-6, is SQTIHQWPATLVQPVGSPLSLECTVEGTSNPNLYWYRQAAGRGLQLLFYSVGIGQISSEVPQNLSASRPQDRQFILSSKKLLLSDSGFYLCAWSGHGGANSPLHFGNGTRLTVT.